The clone carrying this T cell receptor (beta chain) was observed at least ten times. The data belong to a study of early T cells in non-severe SARS-CoV-2 infection. Study-level information: Sequenced material consisted of bulk RNA (from unsorted whole blood), and chains were unpaired.

TCRdb re-called the 5' RACE reads through MiXCR, storing one row per CDR3 protein. The table lists about 80,000 distinct CDR3 sequences, 5% of them singletons. The germline CDR1 and CDR2 sequences are MNHEY and SVGEGT. The ends were cut back, 4 bases at V and 1 base at J, with 10 bases in the middle. There are 14 residues in the CDR3. This sample comprised whole blood, obtained at baseline. This chain links TRBV6-2 or TRBV6-3 with TRBJ1-1; D gene ambiguous. This receptor was taken from an adult who was a healthcare worker with PCR-confirmed SARS-CoV-2 infection or an uninfected control (not recorded which). The CDR3 is CASSSTYTNTEAFF. The DNA of the CDR3 is TGTGCCAGCAGTTCAACTTACACGAACACTGAAGCTTTCTTT.